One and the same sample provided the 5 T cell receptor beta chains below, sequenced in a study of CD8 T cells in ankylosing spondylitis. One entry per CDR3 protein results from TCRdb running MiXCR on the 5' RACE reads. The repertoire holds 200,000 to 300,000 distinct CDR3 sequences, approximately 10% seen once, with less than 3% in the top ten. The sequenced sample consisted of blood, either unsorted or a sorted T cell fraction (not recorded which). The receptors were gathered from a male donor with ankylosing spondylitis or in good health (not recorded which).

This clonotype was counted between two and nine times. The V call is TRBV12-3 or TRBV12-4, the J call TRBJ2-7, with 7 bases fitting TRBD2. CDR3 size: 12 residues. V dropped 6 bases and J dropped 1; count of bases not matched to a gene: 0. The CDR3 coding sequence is TGTGCCAGCAGGGGGGGGTCCTACGAGCAGTACTTC. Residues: CASRGGSYEQYF.

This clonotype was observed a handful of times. DNA for the CDR3: TGTGCCAGCAGCCGCAATAGGGGGGGGGGATCCGAAAAACTGTTTTTT. Protein product: CASSRNRGGGSEKLFF. The rearrangement links TRBV3-1 to TRBJ1-4, with a possible D match to TRBD1 (6 bases). V lost 4 bases, J lost 8 bases, and 20 bases lay in between. Germline values: CDR1 LGHDT, CDR2 YNNKEL (reference sequence). The CDR3 totals 16 residues.

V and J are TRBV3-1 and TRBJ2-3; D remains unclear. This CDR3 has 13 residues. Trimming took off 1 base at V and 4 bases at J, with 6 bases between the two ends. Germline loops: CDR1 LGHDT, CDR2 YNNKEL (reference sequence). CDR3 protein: CASSQAESDTQYF. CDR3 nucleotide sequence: TGTGCCAGCAGCCAAGCCGAGTCAGATACGCAGTATTTT.

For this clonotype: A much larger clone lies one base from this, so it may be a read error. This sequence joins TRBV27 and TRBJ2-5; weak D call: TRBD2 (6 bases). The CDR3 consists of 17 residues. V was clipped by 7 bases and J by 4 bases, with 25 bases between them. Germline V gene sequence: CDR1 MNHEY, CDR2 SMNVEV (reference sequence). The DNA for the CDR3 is TGTGCCAGCAATTTTCGACTAGGAGACGGGGTTGGAGAGACCCAGTACTTC. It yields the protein CASNFRLGDGVGETQYF.

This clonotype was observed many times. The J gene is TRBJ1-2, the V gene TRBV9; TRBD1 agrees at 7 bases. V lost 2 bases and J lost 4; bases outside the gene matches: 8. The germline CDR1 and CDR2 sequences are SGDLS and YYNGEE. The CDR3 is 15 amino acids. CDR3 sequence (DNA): TGTGCCAGCAGCGTCCATACAGGGGCCATCTATGGCTACACCTTC. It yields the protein CASSVHTGAIYGYTF.